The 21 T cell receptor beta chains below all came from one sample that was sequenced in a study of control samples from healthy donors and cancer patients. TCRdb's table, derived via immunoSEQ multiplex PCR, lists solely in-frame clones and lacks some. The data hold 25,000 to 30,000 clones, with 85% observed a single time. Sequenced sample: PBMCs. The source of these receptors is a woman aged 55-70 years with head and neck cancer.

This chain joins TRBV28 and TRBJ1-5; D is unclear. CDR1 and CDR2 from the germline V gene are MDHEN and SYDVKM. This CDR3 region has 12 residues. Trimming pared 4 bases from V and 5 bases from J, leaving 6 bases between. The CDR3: CASSYGDQPQHF. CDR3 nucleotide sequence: TGTGCCAGCAGTTACGGGGATCAGCCCCAGCATTTT.

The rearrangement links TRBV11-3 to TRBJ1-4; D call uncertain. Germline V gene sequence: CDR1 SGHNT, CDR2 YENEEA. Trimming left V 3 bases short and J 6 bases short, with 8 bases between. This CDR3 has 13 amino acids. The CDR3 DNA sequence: TGTGCCAGCAGCTTGGGCGAAGATGAAAAACTGTTTTTT. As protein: CASSLGEDEKLFF.

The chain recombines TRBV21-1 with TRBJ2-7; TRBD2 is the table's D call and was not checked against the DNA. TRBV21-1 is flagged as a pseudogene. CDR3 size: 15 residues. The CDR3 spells CASSKARGGFYEQYF. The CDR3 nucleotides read TGTGCCAGCAGCAAAGCGAGGGGGGGTTTCTACGAGCAGTACTTC.

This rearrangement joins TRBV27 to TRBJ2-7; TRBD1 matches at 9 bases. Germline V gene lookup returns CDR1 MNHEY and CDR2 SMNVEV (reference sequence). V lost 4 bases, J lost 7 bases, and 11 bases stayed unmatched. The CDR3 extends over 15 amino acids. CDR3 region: CASSSVRTGVREQYF. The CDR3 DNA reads TGTGCCAGCAGTTCAGTTCGGACAGGGGTTCGAGAGCAGTACTTC.

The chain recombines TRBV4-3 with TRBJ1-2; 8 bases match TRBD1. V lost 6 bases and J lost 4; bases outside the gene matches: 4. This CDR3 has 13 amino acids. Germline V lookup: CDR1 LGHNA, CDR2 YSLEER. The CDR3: CASRPGQGYGYTF. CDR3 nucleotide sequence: TGCGCCAGCAGGCCTGGACAGGGCTATGGCTACACCTTC.

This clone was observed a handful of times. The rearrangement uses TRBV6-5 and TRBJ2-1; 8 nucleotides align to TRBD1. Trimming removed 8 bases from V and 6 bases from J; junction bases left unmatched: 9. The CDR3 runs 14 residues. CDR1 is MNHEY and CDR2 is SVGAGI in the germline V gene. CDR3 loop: CASGYTGGGNEQFF. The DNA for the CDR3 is TGTGCCAGCGGGTACACAGGGGGAGGCAATGAGCAGTTCTTC.

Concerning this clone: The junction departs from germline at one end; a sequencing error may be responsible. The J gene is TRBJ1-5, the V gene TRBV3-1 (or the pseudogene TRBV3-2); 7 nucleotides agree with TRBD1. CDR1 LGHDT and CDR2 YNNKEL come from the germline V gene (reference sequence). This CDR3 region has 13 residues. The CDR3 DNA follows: TGTGCCAGCAGCAAAGACAGGGTCCAGCCCCAGCATTTT. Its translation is CASSKDRVQPQHF.

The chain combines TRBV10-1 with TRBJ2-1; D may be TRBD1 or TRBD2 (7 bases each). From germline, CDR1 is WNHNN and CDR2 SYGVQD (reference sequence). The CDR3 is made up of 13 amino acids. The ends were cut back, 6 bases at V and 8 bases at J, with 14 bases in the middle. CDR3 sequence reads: CASSPGGVHEQFF. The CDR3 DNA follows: TGCGCCAGCAGCCCAGGGGGGGTCCATGAGCAGTTCTTC.

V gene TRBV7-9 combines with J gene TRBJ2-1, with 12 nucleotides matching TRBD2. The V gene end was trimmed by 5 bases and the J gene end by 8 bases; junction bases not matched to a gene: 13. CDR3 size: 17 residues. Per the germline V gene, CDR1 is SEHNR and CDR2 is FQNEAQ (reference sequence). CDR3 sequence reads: CASSPGLAGRPLYEQFF. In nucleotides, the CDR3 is TGTGCCAGCAGCCCTGGACTAGCGGGACGGCCTTTATATGAGCAGTTCTTC.

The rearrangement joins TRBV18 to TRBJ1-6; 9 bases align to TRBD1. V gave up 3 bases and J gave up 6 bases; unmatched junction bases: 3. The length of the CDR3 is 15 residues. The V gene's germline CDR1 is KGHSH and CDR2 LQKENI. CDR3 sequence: CASSPSDRGNSPLHF. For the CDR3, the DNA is TGTGCCAGCTCACCGTCGGACAGGGGTAATTCACCCCTCCACTTT.

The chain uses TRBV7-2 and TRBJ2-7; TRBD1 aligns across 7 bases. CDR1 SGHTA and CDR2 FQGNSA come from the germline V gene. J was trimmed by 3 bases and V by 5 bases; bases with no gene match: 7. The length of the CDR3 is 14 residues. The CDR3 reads CASSQDRWGYEQYF. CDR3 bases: TGTGCCAGCAGCCAGGACAGGTGGGGCTACGAGCAGTACTTC.

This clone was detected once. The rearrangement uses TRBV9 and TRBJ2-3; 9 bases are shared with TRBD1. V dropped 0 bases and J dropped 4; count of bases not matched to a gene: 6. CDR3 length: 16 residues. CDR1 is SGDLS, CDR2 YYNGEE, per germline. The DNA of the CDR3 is TGTGCCAGCAGCGTAGGGGGGACAGGGAGGGCAGATACGCAGTATTTT. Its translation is CASSVGGTGRADTQYF.

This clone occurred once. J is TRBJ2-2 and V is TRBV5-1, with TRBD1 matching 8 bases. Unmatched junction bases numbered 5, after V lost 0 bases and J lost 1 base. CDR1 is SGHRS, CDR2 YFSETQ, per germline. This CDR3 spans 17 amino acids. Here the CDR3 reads CASSLEGGQVNTGELFF. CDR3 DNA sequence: TGCGCCAGCAGCTTGGAGGGGGGACAGGTGAACACCGGGGAGCTGTTTTTT.

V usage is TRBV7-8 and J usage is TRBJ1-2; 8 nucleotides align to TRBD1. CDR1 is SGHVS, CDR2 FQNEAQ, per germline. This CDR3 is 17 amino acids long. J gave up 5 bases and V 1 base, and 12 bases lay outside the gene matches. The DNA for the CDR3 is TGTGCCAGCAGCTTAGTGACAGGGGCCACCCATCCGTATGGCTACACCTTC. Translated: CASSLVTGATHPYGYTF.

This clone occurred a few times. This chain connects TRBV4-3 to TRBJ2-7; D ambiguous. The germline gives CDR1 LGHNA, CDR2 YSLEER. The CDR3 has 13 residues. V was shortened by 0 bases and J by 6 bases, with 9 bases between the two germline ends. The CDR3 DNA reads TGCGCCAGCAGCCAAGATACGGGCGGCGAGCAGTACTTC. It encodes CASSQDTGGEQYF.

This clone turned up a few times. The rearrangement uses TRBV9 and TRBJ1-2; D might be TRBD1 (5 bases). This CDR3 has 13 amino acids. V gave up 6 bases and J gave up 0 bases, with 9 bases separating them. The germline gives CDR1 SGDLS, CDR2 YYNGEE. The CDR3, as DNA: TGTGCCAGCACCAGGGACTCTAACTATGGCTACACCTTC. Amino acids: CASTRDSNYGYTF.

The CDR3 sequence is CASSIEGFEAFF. The CDR3 bases are TGTGCCAGTAGTATAGAGGGGTTTGAAGCTTTCTTT. The chain joins TRBV19 to TRBJ1-1; D is unclear. Trimming stripped 0 bases from V and 7 bases from J, with 6 bases between. The CDR3 has 12 residues. In germline, CDR1 is LNHDA, CDR2 SQIVND (reference sequence).

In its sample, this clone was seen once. CDR3 protein: CASSPGTDTGELFF. CDR3 nucleotides: TGCGCCAGCAGCCCCGGGACAGACACCGGGGAGCTGTTTTTT. The chain is built from TRBV5-1 and TRBJ2-2, with 7 bases identical to TRBD1. V trimming: 4 bases; J trimming: 3 bases; junction bases outside the gene matches: 3. This CDR3 spans 14 amino acids. Per the germline V gene, CDR1 is SGHRS and CDR2 is YFSETQ.

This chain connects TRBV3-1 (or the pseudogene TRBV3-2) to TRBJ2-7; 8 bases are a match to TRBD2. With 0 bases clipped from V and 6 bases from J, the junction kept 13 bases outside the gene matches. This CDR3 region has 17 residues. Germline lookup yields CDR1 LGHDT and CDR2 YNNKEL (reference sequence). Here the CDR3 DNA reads TGTGCCAGCAGCCAAGATGGGAGTTTGAGCGGGAGCCGCGAGCAGTACTTC. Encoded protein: CASSQDGSLSGSREQYF.

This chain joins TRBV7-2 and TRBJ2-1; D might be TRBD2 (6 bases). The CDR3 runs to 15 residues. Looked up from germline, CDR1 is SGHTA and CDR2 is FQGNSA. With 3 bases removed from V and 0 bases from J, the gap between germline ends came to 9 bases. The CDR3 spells CASSLEGYSYNEQFF. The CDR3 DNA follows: TGTGCCAGCAGCTTGGAGGGGTACTCCTACAATGAGCAGTTCTTC.

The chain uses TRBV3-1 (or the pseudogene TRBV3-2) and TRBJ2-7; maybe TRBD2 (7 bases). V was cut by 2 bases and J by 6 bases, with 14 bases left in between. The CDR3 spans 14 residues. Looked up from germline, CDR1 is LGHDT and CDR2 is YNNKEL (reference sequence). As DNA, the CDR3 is TGTGCCAGCAGCCAATACGGGGGGCCCGGCGAGCAGTACTTC. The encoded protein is CASSQYGGPGEQYF.